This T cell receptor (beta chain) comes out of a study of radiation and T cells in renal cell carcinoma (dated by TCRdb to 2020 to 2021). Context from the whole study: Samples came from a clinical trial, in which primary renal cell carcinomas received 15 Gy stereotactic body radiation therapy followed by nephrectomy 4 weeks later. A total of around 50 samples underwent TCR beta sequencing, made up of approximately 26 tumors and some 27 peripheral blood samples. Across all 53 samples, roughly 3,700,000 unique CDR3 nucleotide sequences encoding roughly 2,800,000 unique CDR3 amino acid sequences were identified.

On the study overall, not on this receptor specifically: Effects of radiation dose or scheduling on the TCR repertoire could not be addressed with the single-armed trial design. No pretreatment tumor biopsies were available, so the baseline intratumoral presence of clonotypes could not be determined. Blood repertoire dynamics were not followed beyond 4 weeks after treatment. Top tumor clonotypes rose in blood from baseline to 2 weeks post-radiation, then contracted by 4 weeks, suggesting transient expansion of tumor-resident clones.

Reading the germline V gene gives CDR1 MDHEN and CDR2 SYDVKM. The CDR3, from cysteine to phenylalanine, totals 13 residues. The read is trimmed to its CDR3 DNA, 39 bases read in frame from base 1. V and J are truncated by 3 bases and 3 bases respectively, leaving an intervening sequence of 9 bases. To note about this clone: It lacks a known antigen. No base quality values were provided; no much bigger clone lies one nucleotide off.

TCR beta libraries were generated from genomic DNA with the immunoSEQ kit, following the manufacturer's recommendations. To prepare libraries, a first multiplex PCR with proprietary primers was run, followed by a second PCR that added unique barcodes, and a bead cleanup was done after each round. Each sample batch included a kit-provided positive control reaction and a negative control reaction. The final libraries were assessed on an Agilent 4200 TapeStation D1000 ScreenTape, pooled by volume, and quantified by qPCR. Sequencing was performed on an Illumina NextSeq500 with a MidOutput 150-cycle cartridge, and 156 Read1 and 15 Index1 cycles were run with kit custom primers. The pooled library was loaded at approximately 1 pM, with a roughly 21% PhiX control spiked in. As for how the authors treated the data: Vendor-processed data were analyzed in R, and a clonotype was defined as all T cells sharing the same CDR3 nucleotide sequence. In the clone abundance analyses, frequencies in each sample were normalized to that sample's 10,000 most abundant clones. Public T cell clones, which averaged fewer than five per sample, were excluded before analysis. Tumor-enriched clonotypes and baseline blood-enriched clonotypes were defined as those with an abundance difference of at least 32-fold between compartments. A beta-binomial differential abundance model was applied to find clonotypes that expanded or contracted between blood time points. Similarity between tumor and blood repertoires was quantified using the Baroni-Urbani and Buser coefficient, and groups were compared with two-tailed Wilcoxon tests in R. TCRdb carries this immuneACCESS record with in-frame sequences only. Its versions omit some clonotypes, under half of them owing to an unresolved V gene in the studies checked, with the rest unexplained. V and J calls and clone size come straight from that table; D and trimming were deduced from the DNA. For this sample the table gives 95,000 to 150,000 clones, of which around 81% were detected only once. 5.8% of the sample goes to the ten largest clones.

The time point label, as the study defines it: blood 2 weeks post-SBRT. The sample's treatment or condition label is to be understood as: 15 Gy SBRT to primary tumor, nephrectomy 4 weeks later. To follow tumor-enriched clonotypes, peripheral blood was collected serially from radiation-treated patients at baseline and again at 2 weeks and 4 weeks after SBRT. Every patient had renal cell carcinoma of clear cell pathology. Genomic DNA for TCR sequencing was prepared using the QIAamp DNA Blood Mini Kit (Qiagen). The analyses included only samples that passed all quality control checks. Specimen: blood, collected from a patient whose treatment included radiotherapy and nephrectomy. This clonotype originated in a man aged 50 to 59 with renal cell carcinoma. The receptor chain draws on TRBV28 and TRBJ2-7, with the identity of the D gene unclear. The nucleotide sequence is TGTGCCAGCAGTTTGTCTGCCAACTACGAGCAGTACTTC. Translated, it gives CASSLSANYEQYF.